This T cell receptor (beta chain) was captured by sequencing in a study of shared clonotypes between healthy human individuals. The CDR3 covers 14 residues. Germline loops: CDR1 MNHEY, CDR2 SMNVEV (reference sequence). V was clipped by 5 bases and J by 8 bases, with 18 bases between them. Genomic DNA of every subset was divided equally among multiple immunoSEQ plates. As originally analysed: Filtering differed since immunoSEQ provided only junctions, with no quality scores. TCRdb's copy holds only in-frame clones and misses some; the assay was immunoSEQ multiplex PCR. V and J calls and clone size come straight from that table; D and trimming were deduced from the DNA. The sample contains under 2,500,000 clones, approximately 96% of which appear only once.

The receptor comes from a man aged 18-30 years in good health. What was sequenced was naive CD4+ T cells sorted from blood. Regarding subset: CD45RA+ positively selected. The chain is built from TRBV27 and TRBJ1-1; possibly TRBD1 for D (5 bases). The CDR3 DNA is TGTGCCAGCAGTCGACAGCTTACGTCAGGGGAAGCTTTCTTT. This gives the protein CASSRQLTSGEAFF.